One sample yielded the 5 T cell receptor beta chains listed below, sequenced in a study of cytomegalovirus exposure and HLA in healthy donors. The PCR ran on 60 Vbeta and 13 Jbeta primers. Only in-frame clones appear in the TCRdb table, and some are missing; sequencing was by immunoSEQ multiplex PCR. The repertoire includes roughly 180,000 clones, around 75% of them detected once, and around 2.5% sits in the top ten. Sequencing was carried out using PBMCs. The receptors were sampled from a female donor in good health and CMV-seronegative.

V usage is TRBV4-3 and J usage is TRBJ2-3; 10 nucleotides align to TRBD1. CDR1 LGHNA and CDR2 YSLEER come from the germline V gene. This CDR3 comprises 14 residues. The trim removed 4 bases at V and 6 bases at J, leaving 4 bases unmatched. The CDR3 is CASSRQGAADTQYF. The DNA for the CDR3 is TGCGCCAGCAGCCGACAGGGGGCAGCGGATACGCAGTATTTT.

The rearrangement joins TRBV5-1 to TRBJ2-6, with TRBD1 matching over 7 bases. The CDR3 has 19 amino acids. Germline values: CDR1 SGHRS, CDR2 YFSETQ. V was pared by 0 bases and J by 0 bases, with 9 bases of the junction left unmatched. The CDR3: CASSLAPPGQSSGANVLTF. The DNA for the CDR3 is TGCGCCAGCAGCTTGGCGCCACCGGGACAGTCCTCTGGGGCCAACGTCCTGACTTTC. Complete variable domain (other parts from reference TRBV5-1 and TRBJ2-6): KAGVTQTPRYLIKTRGQQVTLSCSPISGHRSVSWYQQTPGQGLQFLFEYFSETQRNKGNFPGRFSGRQFSNSRSEMNVSTLELGDSALYLCASSLAPPGQSSGANVLTFGAGSRLTVL.

The chain joins TRBV10-2 to TRBJ2-7, with TRBD2 as a possible D gene (5 bases). This CDR3 region has 13 residues. The germline V gene encodes CDR1 WSHSY and CDR2 SAAADI. V was clipped by 10 bases and J by 2 bases, with 15 bases between them. The CDR3 spells CATTDPGTYEQYF. In nucleotides, the CDR3 is TGCGCCACCACCGACCCGGGAACCTACGAGCAGTACTTC.

The chain carries TRBV7-2 and TRBJ2-1; 10 bases map to TRBD1. After removal of 5 bases from V and 3 bases from J, the junction contained 7 bases not matched to a gene. Germline-derived CDR1 and CDR2 are SGHTA and FQGNSA. CDR3 length: 16 amino acids. CDR3 loop: CASSKDRGRIYNEQFF. The CDR3 nucleotides read TGTGCCAGCAGCAAAGACAGGGGGCGTATCTACAATGAGCAGTTCTTC.

The chain is built from TRBV4-3 and TRBJ2-4, with D perhaps matching TRBD2 (5 bases). Germline CDR1 LGHNA, CDR2 YSLEER. The CDR3 loop spans 14 amino acids. Trimming removed 3 bases from V and 8 bases from J, with 14 bases in between. This CDR3 reads CASSQTGFGDIQYF. CDR3 bases: TGCGCCAGCAGCCAGACCGGGTTCGGGGACATTCAGTACTTC.